In this sample, the clone carrying this T cell receptor beta chain turned up a few times. The antigen remains unidentified. The J segment lost 1 base and the V segment lost 4 bases, leaving 3 bases of the junction unmatched. There are 16 residues in the CDR3. Germline V CDR1 and CDR2: SNHLY, FYNNEI. These data come from a study of molecular identifiers for immune sequencing clone quantification. Study-wide points: For highly expanded clones, sizes could be underestimated when identical TCR molecules share a barcode.

TCR libraries were built in bulk with a published protocol and specific TCR primers. TCRdb re-called the PCR reads through MiXCR, storing one row per CDR3 protein. The sample holds around 480,000 distinct CDR3 sequences, 20% to 25% seen once. V gene TRBV2 combines with J gene TRBJ2-7; 14 bases match TRBD2. This receptor was identified in a human donor in good health. Some libraries in this study had Jurkat cell RNA spiked in. The source material was naive CD8+ T cells from blood, with Jurkat cell RNA spiked in. Sample subset: FACS-sorted CD8+CD4-CCR7+CD45RA+ naive T cells. CDR3 sequence: CASSGLAGGPSYEQYF. CDR3 coding DNA: TGTGCCAGCAGTGGACTAGCGGGAGGGCCATCCTACGAGCAGTACTTC. The entire variable domain, with the rest obtained from reference TRBV2 and TRBJ2-7, is as follows: EPEVTQTPSHQVTQMGQEVILRCVPISNHLYFYWYRQILGQKVEFLVSFYNNEISEKSEIFDDQFSVERPDGSNFTLKIRSTKLEDSAMYFCASSGLAGGPSYEQYFGPGTRLTVT.